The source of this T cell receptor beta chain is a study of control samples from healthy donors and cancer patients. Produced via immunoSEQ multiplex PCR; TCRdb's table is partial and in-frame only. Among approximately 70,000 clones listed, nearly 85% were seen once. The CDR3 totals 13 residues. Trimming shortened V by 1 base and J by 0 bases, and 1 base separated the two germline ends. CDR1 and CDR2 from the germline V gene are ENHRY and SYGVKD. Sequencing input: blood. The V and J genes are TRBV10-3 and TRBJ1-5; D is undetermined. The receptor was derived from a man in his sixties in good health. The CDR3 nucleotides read TGTGCCATCAGTGAGTATAGCAATCAGCCCCAGCATTTT. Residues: CAISEYSNQPQHF.